This T cell receptor beta chain was captured by sequencing in a study of T cells after yellow fever vaccination. Study-level background: Each low-cell-number fraction was prepared by means of SMART-Seq v4 Ultra Low Input. The study's findings and limits: Some clonotypes, a small share, were shared between CD4 and CD8 compartments. Clones from primary vaccination mostly reappeared after the booster (96% CD4, over 85% CD8).

A universal primer site and UMIs were added as TCR cDNA was made by 5'RACE template switching. Each CDR3 protein gets one entry after TCRdb re-called the 5' RACE reads with MiXCR. The sample carries 400,000 or so distinct CDR3 sequences, about 19% recorded once. As concerns this clonotype: The target antigen is unknown.

Trimming took off 4 bases at V and 3 bases at J, with 6 bases between the two ends. CDR3 length: 13 amino acids. The sequence derives from a man younger than 35 who received the YFV17D yellow fever vaccine. The V call is TRBV12-3 or TRBV12-4, the J call TRBJ2-2; D gene uncertain. Here the sequenced sample was PBMCs, taken before the yellow fever booster vaccination. CDR3 DNA sequence: TGTGCCAGCAGTTATTTGGACACCGGGGAGCTGTTTTTT. It specifies CASSYLDTGELFF.